This TCR beta chain came from a study of T cell responses to AZD1222 COVID-19 vaccine (dated by TCRdb to about 2021). For the wider study: A total of approximately 230 trial participants underwent TCR sequencing, of whom about 210 received two doses of AZD1222 and about 25 received two doses of the MenACWY control vaccine. Trial participants were enrolled by age into subgroups of 18-55, 56-69 and 70-plus years, and roughly 150, 30 and 60 TCR-sequenced participants, respectively, were included in these subgroups. What the authors observed across the whole study: Participants were mostly white British, with more females than males. The authors suggested clonal diversity may have been underestimated. Nearly half of unique spike-specific TCRs reportedly recognized epitopes outside regions mutated in the B.1.351 and B.1.1.7 variants. Spike-specific TCR breadth and depth rose significantly after two AZD1222 doses compared with day 0 and with MenACWY recipients. Vaccine-associated CD4 TCRs spanned the whole spike protein, with dominant responses in regions 160-218 and 743-854. No day 14 peak-response samples were available, so repertoires were characterized only after the peak T cell response. Conclusions about previously exposed vaccinees are limited, since just a handful of AZD1222 recipients were seropositive for SARS-CoV-2 at baseline. The 56-69-year group was small, and its depth increase did not reach significance, likely because of low power.

The CDR3 regions of human TCRbeta chains were subjected to immunosequencing. The paper's data handling went like this. TCRs in the repertoires were compared against a reference library of SARS-CoV-2-specific TCRs that had been generated with the MIRA antigen-specificity platform. Breadth was defined as the fraction of unique TCRs that were SARS-CoV-2-associated. Depth was defined as the fraction of total T cells that were SARS-CoV-2-associated. Each spike-specific TCR was assigned to its reactive spike region and to a CD4 or CD8 class using the MIRA data. Log10-transformed breadth and depth values were compared by one-way ANOVA with Sidak's multiple comparisons tests. The table was pulled from immuneACCESS by TCRdb, which kept in-frame rearrangements only. Such tables lose some clones; where checked, under half of the loss comes from unresolved V genes, and the rest has no known cause. V and J calls and clone size follow that table, whereas D and trimming were derived from the DNA. For this sample the table gives tens of thousands of clones, of which around 93% were detected only once. Of the sample, about 8% falls within the top ten clones.

With respect to this clone: Its antigen remains undetermined. Within one base of it there is no much larger clone, and no base qualities were kept.

According to the germline V gene (reference sequence), CDR1 reads LNHDA and CDR2 reads SQIVND. The CDR3 sequence holds 15 residues, the cysteine and phenylalanine included. The DNA shown is the 45-base CDR3, in frame from base 1. V lost 2 bases and J lost 2 bases, and the count of bases not matched to a germline gene is 4. Explained via the paper, the time point label denotes: about 28 days (+/-7) after the second vaccine dose. AZD1222 recipients whose second dose came at about 4 weeks and those whose second dose came at about 12 weeks were combined into one group, since spike-specific TCR depth and breadth did not differ between the two schedules. The vaccinee samples were drawn from two UK trials, COV001 and COV002, one of which was a single-blind randomized controlled phase 2/3 trial testing AZD1222 (ChAdOx1 nCoV-19) in healthy adults. For TCRbeta chain sequencing, PBMC samples were collected from trial participants at day 0 and at day 28 after the second dose.

The source of this sequence is an adult who received the AZD1222 COVID-19 vaccine. Material: peripheral blood, obtained 28 days after the second AZD1222 dose. The V gene is TRBV19 and the J gene is TRBJ2-7; 9 bases in the middle match TRBD2. The CDR3 amino acid sequence is: CASSIKLAGTYEQYF. The DNA sequence reads TGTGCCAGTAGTATAAAGCTAGCGGGAACCTACGAGCAGTACTTC.